This T cell receptor beta chain was identified during a study of cytomegalovirus exposure and HLA in healthy donors. 13 Jbeta primers and 60 Vbeta primers were used for the PCR. Sequencing was performed with immunoSEQ multiplex PCR; in TCRdb, only in-frame clones are kept and a portion is missing. The repertoire holds about 210,000 clones, around 80% seen once, with 4.5% to 7% in the top ten. Points from the study as a whole: An analysis that was carried out later associated 15,000 to 20,000 TCR beta sequences with HLA alleles at 0.05 false discovery rate. Researchers reported in a later analysis that a missense DCLRE1C variant was tied to TCR beta V- and J-gene trimming.

Concerning this clone: Its target is not known.

The source material was PBMCs. The TCR originated in a man in his forties in good health and CMV-seropositive.

The CDR3 here is CASSQGGWQPQHF. DNA for the CDR3: TGCGCCAGCAGCCAAGGGGGCTGGCAGCCCCAGCATTTT. The rearrangement uses TRBV4-1 and TRBJ1-5; a possible D gene is TRBD1 (5 bases). The CDR3 length is 13 residues. Germline lookup yields CDR1 MGHRA and CDR2 YSYEKL. Between the trimmed V and J ends, which lost 1 base and 7 bases, there was a span of 8 bases.